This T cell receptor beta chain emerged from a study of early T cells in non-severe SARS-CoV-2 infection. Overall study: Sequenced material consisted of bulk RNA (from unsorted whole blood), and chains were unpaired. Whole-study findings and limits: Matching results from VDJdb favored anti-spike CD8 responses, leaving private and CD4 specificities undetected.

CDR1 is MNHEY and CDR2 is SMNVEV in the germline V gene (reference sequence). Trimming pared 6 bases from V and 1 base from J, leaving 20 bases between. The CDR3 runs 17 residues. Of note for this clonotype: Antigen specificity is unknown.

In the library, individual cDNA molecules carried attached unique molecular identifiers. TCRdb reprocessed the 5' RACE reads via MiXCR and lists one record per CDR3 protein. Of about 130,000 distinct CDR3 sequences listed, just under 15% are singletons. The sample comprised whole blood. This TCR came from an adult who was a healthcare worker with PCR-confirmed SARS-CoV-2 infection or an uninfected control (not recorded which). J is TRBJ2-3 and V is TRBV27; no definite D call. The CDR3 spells CASSQNTHTARTDTQYF. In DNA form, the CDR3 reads TGTGCCAGCAGCCAAAATACCCACACAGCGCGCACAGATACGCAGTATTTT.